The clone carrying this TCR beta chain was picked up one time. Its antigen is currently unknown. Libraries were prepared by immunoSEQ multiplex PCR; TCRdb keeps only in-frame clonotypes and omits some of them. The repertoire has 70,000 to 90,000 clones, 60% to 80% of them found once; the top ten carry approximately 21%. This sample is part of a study of T cell responses to AZD1222 COVID-19 vaccine. Broader study findings: With dominance at 160-218 and 743-854, vaccine-associated CD4 TCRs spanned spike. Seropositivity was recorded at baseline in only a handful of AZD1222 recipients.

This CDR3 has 15 residues. In germline, CDR1 is KGHSH, CDR2 LQKENI. The germline V and J ends were trimmed by 3 bases and 0 bases, with 9 bases remaining between them. Sequenced material: peripheral blood, taken on day 0 of AZD1222 vaccination. This sequence joins TRBV18 and TRBJ2-1; D not certain. The TCR originated in an adult in good health. The CDR3 DNA reads TGTGCCAGCTCACCCGGATCGAGCTCCTACAATGAGCAGTTCTTC. This encodes CASSPGSSSYNEQFF. Full variable domain (outside the CDR3, taken from reference TRBV18 and TRBJ2-1): NAGVMQNPRHLVRRRGQEARLRCSPMKGHSHVYWYRQLPEEGLKFMVYLQKENIIDESGMPKERFSAEFPKEGPSILRIQQVVRGDSAAYFCASSPGSSSYNEQFFGPGTRLTVL.